This entry features one T cell receptor (beta chain) sequence. Its specificity is not known. The entry originates in a study of T cell repertoires in cytomegalovirus infection. V lost 6 bases, J lost 1 base, and 17 bases stayed unmatched. This CDR3 contains 19 residues. Germline loops: CDR1 MNHNY, CDR2 SVGAGI (reference sequence). TCRdb independently ran MiXCR on the reads; one entry per CDR3 protein. The top ten clones hold 13% of a sample with about 310,000 distinct CDR3 sequences, around a quarter of them seen once. Study-wide findings and caveats: HLA-C-restricted, CMV-specific TCR beta clonotypes were dominant ex vivo.

The TCR comes from a human donor in good health (CMV status not recorded). Some clones in this sample may be carry-over from other donors' samples. The chain uses TRBV6-6 and TRBJ1-2, with 10 positions matching TRBD1. This specimen consisted of cultured PBMCs, obtained from culture after CMV antigen stimulation. The DNA of the CDR3 is TGTGCCAGCAGGGGATCACTTGGACAGGGGGAAGAAGTTAACTATGGCTACACCTTC. The encoded protein is CASRGSLGQGEEVNYGYTF.